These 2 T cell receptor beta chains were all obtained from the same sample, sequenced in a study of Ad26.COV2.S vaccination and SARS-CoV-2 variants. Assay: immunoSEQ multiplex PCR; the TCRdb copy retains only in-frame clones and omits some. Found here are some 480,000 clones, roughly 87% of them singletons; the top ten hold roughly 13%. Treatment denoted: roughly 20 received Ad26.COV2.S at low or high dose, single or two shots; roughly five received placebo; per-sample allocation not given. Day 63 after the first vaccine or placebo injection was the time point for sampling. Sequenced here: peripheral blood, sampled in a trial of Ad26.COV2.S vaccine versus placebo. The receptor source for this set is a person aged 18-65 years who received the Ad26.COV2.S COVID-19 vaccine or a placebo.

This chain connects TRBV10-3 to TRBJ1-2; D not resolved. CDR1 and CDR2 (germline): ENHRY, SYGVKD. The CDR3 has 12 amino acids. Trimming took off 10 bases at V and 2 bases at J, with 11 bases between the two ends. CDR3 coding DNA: TGTGCCAGCGAACAGTCGAACTATGGCTACACCTTC. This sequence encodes CASEQSNYGYTF.

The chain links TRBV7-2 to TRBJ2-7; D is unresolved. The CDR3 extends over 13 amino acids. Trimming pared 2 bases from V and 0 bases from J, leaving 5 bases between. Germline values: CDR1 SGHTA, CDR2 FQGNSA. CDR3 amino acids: CASSLPSSYEQYF. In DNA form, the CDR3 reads TGTGCCAGCAGCTTACCTAGCTCCTACGAGCAGTACTTC. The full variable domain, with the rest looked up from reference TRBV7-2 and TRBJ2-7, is GAGVSQSPSNKVTEKGKDVELRCDPISGHTALYWYRQSLGQGLEFLIYFQGNSAPDKSGLPSDRFSAERTGGSVSTLTIQRTQQEDSAVYLCASSLPSSYEQYFGPGTRLTVT.